This TCR beta chain was identified during a study of regulatory T cells in long-lasting Graves disease. This clonotype came up a few times. Its antigen is unidentified. Possible read error: a much larger clone is one base away. Noted time point: newly diagnosed GD, antithyroid drugs for less than 3 months. The authors made the TCR library using RNA they extracted from PBMCs. CDR3 regions were amplified by Arm-PCR using iRepertoire HTBI primers to build TCR beta libraries. TCRdb recomputed calls from the multiplex PCR reads with MiXCR, one row per CDR3 protein. The data contain 350,000 to 450,000 distinct CDR3 sequences, approximately 15% of them singletons. Study-level findings and limits: Newly diagnosed Graves' patients had higher TCR diversity than persistent ones. The study examined only peripheral blood, not thyroid tissue.

This CDR3 is built from 15 residues. CDR1 and CDR2 (germline): SGHNT, YENEEA. Trimming pared 4 bases from V and 5 bases from J, leaving 14 bases between. These data were also reused for a study on T cells in Graves' hyperthyroidism and ophthalmopathy. That paper states: HTBI primers were employed in a first-round RT-PCR of the TCR CDR3. Among thyroid clonotypes expanded above 0.001, most also appeared in blood.

Here the sequenced sample was peripheral blood mononuclear cells (PBMCs), taken at new diagnosis, from a patient treated with antithyroid drugs. This chain connects TRBV11-3 to TRBJ1-4, with unresolved D. This clonotype was sampled from a woman aged 35 to 49 with Graves disease. CDR3 bases: TGTGCCAGCAGCTCCTTGGACGGAGTGAATGAAAAACTGTTTTTT. As protein: CASSSLDGVNEKLFF.